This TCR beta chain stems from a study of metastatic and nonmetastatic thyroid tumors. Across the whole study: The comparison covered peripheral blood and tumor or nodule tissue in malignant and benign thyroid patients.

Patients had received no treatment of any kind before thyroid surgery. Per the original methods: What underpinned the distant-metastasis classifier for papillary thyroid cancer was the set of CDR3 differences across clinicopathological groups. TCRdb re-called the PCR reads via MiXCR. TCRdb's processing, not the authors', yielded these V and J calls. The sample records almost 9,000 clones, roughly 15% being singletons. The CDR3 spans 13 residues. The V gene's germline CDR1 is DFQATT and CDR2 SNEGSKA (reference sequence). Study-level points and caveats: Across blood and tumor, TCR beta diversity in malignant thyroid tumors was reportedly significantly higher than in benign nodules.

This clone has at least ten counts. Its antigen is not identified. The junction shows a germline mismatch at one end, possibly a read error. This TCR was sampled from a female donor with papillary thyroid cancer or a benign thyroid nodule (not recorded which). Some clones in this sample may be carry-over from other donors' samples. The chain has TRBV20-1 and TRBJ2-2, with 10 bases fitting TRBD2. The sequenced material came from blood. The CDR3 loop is CGLAAANTGELFF. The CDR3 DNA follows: TGTGGACTAGCGGCCGCGAACACCGGGGAGCTGTTTTTT.